Below, 11 T cell receptor beta chains from the same sample are listed, as sequenced in a study of vaccination and CD4 T cells after COVID-19 (dated by TCRdb to between 2021 and 2022). Receptors were amplified or captured by PCR. Reads for this sample came from an Illumina iSeq 100. DNA from cultured CD4+ T cells was subjected to TCR sequencing with the Oncomine TCR Beta short-read assay at the Johns Hopkins FTIC core. In-frame beta chains were kept once TCRdb had trimmed the public reads at Q25 with fastp and called clones with MiXCR. Under each unique CDR3 protein, matching rows form one entry showing the most common genes and DNA. The sample profile shows nearly 15,000 distinct CDR3 sequences; 78% of them were found once. The biggest ten clones account for about 8.9% of the sample. These receptors' targets are unknown. The treatment or condition label, as the study defines it: 10-day PBMC culture with coronavirus spike peptide pools or control peptides (ViraFEST assay).

The material sequenced was CD4+ T cells from blood, cultured in vitro, taken after SARS-CoV-2 vaccination. Source of these receptors: a human donor who received a COVID-19 vaccine.

J is TRBJ2-5 and V is TRBV7-8; no clear D gene. From germline, CDR1 is SGHVS and CDR2 FQNEAQ. The V end lost 5 bases, the J end lost 2 bases, and 18 bases lay between the germline ends. The CDR3 is 16 amino acids. The CDR3 region is CASSRRSPGEQETQYF. DNA for the CDR3: TGTGCCAGCAGCCGACGGTCCCCCGGCGAACAAGAGACCCAGTACTTC.

This clonotype was seen more than once but under ten times. The rearrangement links TRBV20-1 to TRBJ2-5, with 11 bases fitting TRBD1. CDR1 DFQATT and CDR2 SNEGSKA come from the germline V gene (reference sequence). The CDR3 sequence is 15 residues long. J lost 4 bases, V lost 6 bases, and 10 bases had no gene match. The CDR3 sequence is CSANSRDRGRETQYF. Here the CDR3 DNA reads TGCAGTGCAAATTCCCGGGACAGGGGGAGAGAGACCCAGTACTTC.

The V gene is TRBV7-9, the J gene TRBJ1-3, with D possibly being TRBD1 (6 bases). The V and J ends lost 5 bases and 4 bases respectively, with 9 bases between them. The CDR3 totals 13 residues. The germline CDR1 and CDR2 sequences are SEHNR and FQNEAQ (reference sequence). The DNA for the CDR3 is TGTGCCAGCAGCCGACAGGTCGGAAACACCATATATTTT. Residues: CASSRQVGNTIYF.

The J gene is TRBJ1-2, the V gene TRBV11-3; 7 bases match TRBD1. This CDR3 region has 16 residues. J gave up 4 bases and V 4 bases, and 12 bases lay outside the gene matches. Germline loops: CDR1 SGHNT, CDR2 YENEEA. The CDR3 DNA is TGTGCCAGCAGCTCATTCGACCGGGACAGTCTCTATGGCTACACCTTC. Translation: CASSSFDRDSLYGYTF.

This sequence joins TRBV19 and TRBJ2-5; possibly TRBD2 for D (6 bases). This CDR3 contains 14 residues. The germline V gene has CDR1 LNHDA and CDR2 SQIVND (reference sequence). Trimming removed 4 bases at V and 1 base at J, with 10 bases between. Here the CDR3 reads CASSNGGSQETQYF. CDR3 bases: TGTGCCAGTAGTAACGGGGGAAGCCAAGAGACCCAGTACTTC.

The chain recombines TRBV7-9 with TRBJ1-1, with TRBD1 as a possible D gene (5 bases). V was clipped by 5 bases and J by 1 base, with 11 bases between them. Germline loops: CDR1 SEHNR, CDR2 FQNEAQ (reference sequence). The CDR3 has 14 amino acids. The CDR3 DNA reads TGTGCCAGCAGCCAGGGACGAAAGAACACTGAAGCTTTCTTT. Amino acids: CASSQGRKNTEAFF.

This rearrangement joins TRBV29-1 to TRBJ2-5, with no clear D. CDR3 length equals 12 residues. Trimming shortened V by 1 base and J by 5 bases, and 8 bases separated the two germline ends. CDR1 is SQVTM and CDR2 is ANQGSEA in the germline V gene. CDR3 residues: CSVEGVYETQYF. The CDR3 DNA sequence: TGCAGCGTTGAAGGTGTATACGAGACCCAGTACTTC.

This clonotype came up once. The chain links TRBV2 to TRBJ2-2, with TRBD2 matching 9 bases. Germline assignment: CDR1 SNHLY and CDR2 FYNNEI. The CDR3 is 17 residues long. V shed 5 bases and J 2 bases; nucleotides not matched to a gene: 9. The CDR3 DNA sequence: TGTGCCAGCAGTCCCAGGGGGACTAGCTCTAACACCGGGGAGCTGTTTTTT. Protein sequence: CASSPRGTSSNTGELFF.

In this sample, this clonotype turned up once. As DNA, the CDR3 is TGTGCCAGCAGTACCCTAGCGGGGGGGATCTGCACAGATACGCAGTATTTT. It translates to CASSTLAGGICTDTQYF. The V call is TRBV6-4, the J call TRBJ2-3, with 12 positions matching TRBD2. This CDR3 comprises 17 residues. With 5 bases clipped from V and 1 base from J, the junction kept 7 bases outside the gene matches. The V gene's germline CDR1 is MRHNA and CDR2 SNTAGT.

This clonotype was seen more than once but under ten times. This chain links TRBV20-1 with TRBJ1-5; TRBD1 might be the D (5 bases). V lost 3 bases and J lost 7, with 10 bases in between. The germline V gene has CDR1 DFQATT and CDR2 SNEGSKA (reference sequence). This CDR3 is 12 amino acids long. Written as DNA, the CDR3 is TGCAGTGCTAGTCGGAGGGACCAGCCCCAGCATTTT. It specifies CSASRRDQPQHF.

J is TRBJ2-3 and V is TRBV5-1; D is unresolved. This CDR3 spans 13 amino acids. Between the trimmed V and J ends, which lost 0 bases and 1 base, there was a span of 3 bases. CDR1 and CDR2 from the germline V gene are SGHRS and YFSETQ. The CDR3, as DNA: TGCGCCAGCAGCTTGGTCCGCACAGATACGCAGTATTTT. Translation gives CASSLVRTDTQYF.